Shown below are 27 T cell receptor beta chains from a single sample sequenced in a study of blood T cell repertoires in COVID-19. Libraries were prepared by immunoSEQ multiplex PCR; TCRdb keeps only in-frame clonotypes and omits some of them. Of 250,000 to 300,000 clones listed, 65% to 85% are singletons. The source material was PBMCs or T cells enriched from blood (not recorded which). These receptors came from a man aged 45-65 years who had recovered from COVID-19.

The chain uses TRBV6-5 and TRBJ1-2; D may be TRBD1 (6 bases). The CDR3 covers 12 residues. Germline lookup yields CDR1 MNHEY and CDR2 SVGAGI. V gave up 8 bases and J gave up 6 bases, with 13 bases separating them. This CDR3 is CASSGTSDGYTF. Here the CDR3 DNA reads TGTGCCAGCTCCGGGACAAGCGATGGCTACACCTTC.

The chain combines TRBV7-8 with TRBJ1-2; the D gene is possibly TRBD1 (6 bases). This CDR3 region has 14 residues. Germline-derived CDR1 and CDR2 are SGHVS and FQNEAQ. The germline V and J ends were trimmed by 5 bases and 4 bases, with 14 bases remaining between them. The CDR3 loop reads CASSNSGGLYGYTF. The CDR3 DNA sequence: TGTGCCAGCAGCAACTCCGGGGGGCTCTATGGCTACACCTTC.

The J gene is TRBJ2-3, the V gene TRBV27, with TRBD2 matching 12 bases. This CDR3 has 16 amino acids. Germline V gene lookup returns CDR1 MNHEY and CDR2 SMNVEV (reference sequence). The V segment lost 6 bases and the J segment 4 bases; nucleotides outside the gene matches: 8. CDR3 DNA: TGTGCCAGCAGGTCCCTAGCGGGAGGGCCCTCAGATACGCAGTATTTT. Amino acids: CASRSLAGGPSDTQYF.

The rearrangement links TRBV5-6 to TRBJ2-1; 7 bases fit TRBD2. The CDR3 consists of 18 residues. V was pared by 0 bases and J by 0 bases, with 9 bases of the junction left unmatched. The V gene's germline CDR1 is SGHDT and CDR2 YYEEEE. The DNA of the CDR3 is TGTGCCAGCAGCTTGGTGTCCCAGCGGGGAAGCTCCTACAATGAGCAGTTCTTC. This translates into CASSLVSQRGSSYNEQFF.

The genes are TRBV4-2 and TRBJ2-5; 11 positions agree with TRBD2. V shed 0 bases and J 1 base; nucleotides not matched to a gene: 1. Per the germline V gene, CDR1 is LGHNA and CDR2 is YNFKEQ. The CDR3 is 16 residues long. CDR3 nucleotides: TGTGCCAGCAGCCAAGAGGGGACTAGCGGCCAAGAGACCCAGTACTTC. This gives the protein CASSQEGTSGQETQYF.

The J gene is TRBJ2-7, the V gene TRBV24-1, with a weak D call TRBD1 (5 bases). The CDR3 consists of 14 residues. Trimming removed 3 bases at V and 4 bases at J, with 12 bases between. The germline V gene encodes CDR1 KGHDR and CDR2 SFDVKD. CDR3 in DNA: TGTGCCACCAGTGATGTTTCAGGGTCATACGAGCAGTACTTC. Its translation is CATSDVSGSYEQYF.

This chain connects TRBV7-9 to TRBJ2-5; a possible D gene is TRBD2 (6 bases). CDR1 and CDR2 from the germline V gene are SEHNR and FQNEAQ (reference sequence). The CDR3 spans 13 residues. Trimming left V 2 bases short and J 4 bases short, with 8 bases between. For the CDR3, the DNA is TGTGCCAGCAGCTTACTGGGGGGAGAGACCCAGTACTTC. Residues: CASSLLGGETQYF.

The rearrangement links TRBV11-2 to TRBJ1-2; perhaps TRBD1 as D (5 bases). The germline V and J ends were trimmed by 0 bases and 0 bases, with 17 bases remaining between them. The CDR3 has 18 residues. CDR1 is SGHAT, CDR2 FQNNGV, per germline. The CDR3 DNA reads TGTGCCAGCAGCTTAGACGGGGGGACCGCCCCATCTAACTATGGCTACACCTTC. It yields the protein CASSLDGGTAPSNYGYTF.

V gene TRBV30 combines with J gene TRBJ2-1; TRBD1 matches 12 bases. The CDR3 runs to 15 residues. Germline assignment: CDR1 GTSNPN and CDR2 SVGIG (reference sequence). Trimming took 3 bases from V and 4 from J; bases not matched to a gene: 4. The CDR3 is CAWSRDRGPYNEQFF. CDR3 sequence (DNA): TGTGCCTGGAGCAGGGACAGGGGGCCTTACAATGAGCAGTTCTTC.

V usage is TRBV5-5 and J usage is TRBJ2-3; 9 bases are a match to TRBD1. Germline V gene data show CDR1 as SGHKS and CDR2 as YYEKEE (reference sequence). V was clipped by 5 bases and J by 0 bases; unmatched bases: 10. The CDR3 has 17 residues. The CDR3 spells CASSFKFGQGSTDTQYF. The DNA of the CDR3 is TGTGCCAGCAGTTTTAAATTTGGACAGGGGAGCACAGATACGCAGTATTTT.

The CDR3 protein is CSVQQGSGELFF. Written as DNA, the CDR3 is TGCAGCGTCCAACAGGGATCCGGGGAGCTGTTTTTT. The V gene is TRBV29-1, the J gene TRBJ2-2; D might be TRBD1 (6 bases). Germline CDR1 is SQVTM and CDR2 is ANQGSEA. V shed 6 bases and J shed 6 bases, with 11 bases lying between them. The CDR3 consists of 12 residues.

Comments on this clone: A read error is possible here, since a much larger clone lies one base away. The chain links TRBV12-3 or TRBV12-4 to TRBJ2-2; 8 bases fit TRBD2. With V trimmed by 7 bases and J by 6 bases, 1 base remained unmatched. This CDR3 is built from 12 residues. CDR3 coding DNA: TGTGCCAGCACCGGGGGGGCCGGGGAGCTGTTTTTT. Encoded protein: CASTGGAGELFF.

This clone was counted between two and nine times. This chain uses TRBV18 with TRBJ1-1; D might be TRBD1 (6 bases). The V end was cut by 8 bases, the J end by 4 bases, with 14 bases between. There are 13 residues in the CDR3. CDR1 KGHSH and CDR2 LQKENI come from the germline V gene. CDR3 in DNA: TGTGCCAGCCTGCCGGGAGGGGGCACTGAAGCTTTCTTT. This sequence encodes CASLPGGGTEAFF.

The chain uses TRBV27 and TRBJ2-1; D ambiguous. CDR1 is MNHEY and CDR2 is SMNVEV in the germline V gene (reference sequence). The CDR3 covers 14 residues. V was shortened by 4 bases and J by 4 bases, with 11 bases between the two germline ends. The CDR3 loop is CASSSAGLYNEQFF. The CDR3 DNA reads as TGTGCCAGCAGTTCGGCAGGCCTTTACAATGAGCAGTTCTTC.

CDR3 region: CASSTGILADYNEQFF. The DNA of the CDR3 is TGTGCCAGCAGCACTGGGATACTAGCGGACTACAATGAGCAGTTCTTC. The chain carries TRBV5-4 and TRBJ2-1, with TRBD2 identical over 8 bases. Germline-derived CDR1 and CDR2 are SGHNT and YYREEE (reference sequence). V was clipped by 4 bases and J by 3 bases; unmatched bases: 9. The CDR3 is 16 residues long.

This chain connects TRBV5-1 to TRBJ2-7, with D possibly being TRBD1 (5 bases). Per the germline V gene, CDR1 is SGHRS and CDR2 is YFSETQ. Trimming pared 0 bases from V and 6 bases from J, leaving 13 bases between. The CDR3 contains 14 residues. The CDR3 nucleotides are TGCGCCAGCAGCTTGGTAGCAGGGCGTATCGAGCAGTACTTC. It yields the protein CASSLVAGRIEQYF. Based on the CDR3 plus reference TRBV5-1 and TRBJ2-7, the full variable domain is KAGVTQTPRYLIKTRGQQVTLSCSPISGHRSVSWYQQTPGQGLQFLFEYFSETQRNKGNFPGRFSGRQFSNSRSEMNVSTLELGDSALYLCASSLVAGRIEQYFGPGTRLTVT.

The chain carries TRBV11-1 and TRBJ2-7, with TRBD1 identical over 8 bases. V lost 3 bases, J lost 2 bases, and 3 bases stayed unmatched. The CDR3 runs to 14 residues. Germline V gene data show CDR1 as SGHAT and CDR2 as FQDESV (reference sequence). The CDR3 here is CASSLWTGTYEQYF. DNA for the CDR3: TGTGCCAGCAGCTTGTGGACAGGGACCTACGAGCAGTACTTC.

V usage is TRBV20-1 and J usage is TRBJ1-2, with D tentatively TRBD1 (5 bases). Trimming pared 6 bases from V and 8 bases from J, leaving 7 bases between. This CDR3 is 9 amino acids long. CDR1 is DFQATT, CDR2 SNEGSKA, per germline (reference sequence). In DNA, the CDR3 is TGCAGTGCCAAGGGGGGCTACACCTTC. Translation: CSAKGGYTF.

The chain has TRBV5-1 and TRBJ2-7, with D perhaps matching TRBD2 (6 bases). V was clipped by 2 bases and J by 3 bases, with 9 bases between them. Germline CDR1 SGHRS, CDR2 YFSETQ. The CDR3 sequence is 13 residues long. As DNA, the CDR3 is TGCGCCAGCAGCTTCGGAGGGAACTACGAGCAGTACTTC. Translation gives CASSFGGNYEQYF.

The J gene is TRBJ1-2, the V gene TRBV7-2, with D tentatively TRBD1 (6 bases). This CDR3 is built from 13 residues. The V gene lost 5 bases and the J gene lost 4 bases, with 11 bases spanning the gap. Germline CDR1 is SGHTA and CDR2 is FQGNSA. The chain's CDR3 is CASSPRGSYGYTF. CDR3 coding DNA: TGTGCCAGCAGCCCCAGGGGCAGCTATGGCTACACCTTC.

This chain's CDR3 is CASSSRQGQETQYF. The CDR3 coding sequence is TGTGCCAGCAGCTCACGACAGGGCCAAGAGACCCAGTACTTC. The V call is TRBV11-1, the J call TRBJ2-5, with 7 positions matching TRBD1. Looked up from germline, CDR1 is SGHAT and CDR2 is FQDESV (reference sequence). CDR3 length: 14 residues. The V and J ends lost 4 bases and 1 base, in that order; junction bases with no gene match: 3.

The V and J genes are TRBV19 and TRBJ2-3, with D perhaps TRBD1 (6 bases). The CDR3 is 14 amino acids. The germline CDR1 and CDR2 sequences are LNHDA and SQIVND (reference sequence). Trimming pared 3 bases from V and 2 bases from J, leaving 9 bases between. CDR3 nucleotide sequence: TGTGCCAGTAGTATGGGGGCGGACACAGATACGCAGTATTTT. Translated, it gives CASSMGADTDTQYF.

This clone was counted a few times. The V gene is TRBV19, the J gene TRBJ2-7, with 13 bases identical to TRBD2. The CDR3 has 20 residues. The V and J ends lost 1 base and 0 bases, in that order; junction bases with no gene match: 12. Germline V gene lookup returns CDR1 LNHDA and CDR2 SQIVND (reference sequence). The CDR3 sequence is CASSIVGLAGSHSSSYEQYF. The CDR3 DNA sequence: TGTGCCAGTAGTATAGTGGGACTAGCGGGATCCCACTCCAGCTCCTACGAGCAGTACTTC.

V and J are TRBV9 and TRBJ2-3; TRBD2 matches 12 bases. Germline-derived CDR1 and CDR2 are SGDLS and YYNGEE. The V and J ends lost 7 bases and 6 bases, in that order; junction bases with no gene match: 0. The CDR3 has 12 amino acids. CDR3: CASGTSGDTQYF. CDR3 nucleotide sequence: TGTGCCAGCGGGACTAGCGGGGATACGCAGTATTTT.

V usage is TRBV7-8 and J usage is TRBJ1-5; D might be TRBD1 (5 bases). Germline CDR1 is SGHVS and CDR2 is FQNEAQ. Trimming shortened V by 5 bases and J by 2 bases, and 16 bases separated the two germline ends. The CDR3 runs 16 residues. The CDR3 DNA reads as TGTGCCAGCAGCCGGGGGGAGGCTCGCGGCAATCAGCCCCAGCATTTT. It is translated as CASSRGEARGNQPQHF. The full variable domain, in which reference TRBV7-8 and TRBJ1-5 provide the parts outside the CDR3, is GAGVSQSPRYKVAKRGQDVALRCDPISGHVSLFWYQQALGQGPEFLTYFQNEAQLDKSGLPSDRFFAERPEGSVSTLKIQRTQQEDSAVYLCASSRGEARGNQPQHFGDGTRLSIL.

V and J are TRBV28 and TRBJ2-1; 7 nucleotides line up with TRBD1. Germline V gives CDR1 MDHEN, CDR2 SYDVKM. Unmatched junction bases numbered 19, after V lost 2 bases and J lost 3 bases. The CDR3 has 20 amino acids. In DNA form, the CDR3 reads TGTGCCAGCAGTTTACCGCGGCCCCGAACAGGGGCCCTTATCTACAATGAGCAGTTCTTC. This translates into CASSLPRPRTGALIYNEQFF.

This rearrangement joins TRBV4-1 to TRBJ2-7; 7 nucleotides match TRBD2. Germline V gene lookup returns CDR1 MGHRA and CDR2 YSYEKL. The CDR3 runs 14 residues. V lost 3 bases to trimming and J lost 3 bases; unmatched junction nucleotides: 5. CDR3 DNA sequence: TGCGCCAGCAGCCAGCCGACTAGCAGCTACGAGCAGTACTTC. Translation gives CASSQPTSSYEQYF.